This T cell receptor (beta chain) is drawn from a study of T cells in Graves' hyperthyroidism and ophthalmopathy. Study in general: Peripheral blood was obtained at initial diagnosis, preceding any treatment.

The study left out patients who had uncontrolled infection, other autoimmune disease, pregnancy or lactation. The CDR3 extends over 16 amino acids. V was pared by 4 bases and J by 1 base, with 6 bases of the junction left unmatched. CDR1 LGHDT and CDR2 YNNKEL come from the germline V gene (reference sequence). TCR beta CDR3 regions were amplified from RNA transcripts. In the first-round RT-PCR of the TCR CDR3, the HTBI primer set was used. Using its own MiXCR run on the multiplex PCR reads, TCRdb lists one record per CDR3 protein. The sample consists of some 370,000 distinct CDR3 sequences, roughly 13% of them appearing once. The table lists this clonotype with many counts. The antigen is undetermined. Broader study findings: The majority of expanded thyroid clonotypes above 0.001 also appeared in blood. From stable hyperthyroidism, ophthalmopathy was separated by a 13 V-J model.

The rearrangement joins TRBV3-1 to TRBJ2-3, with 9 bases aligning to TRBD1. This sequence originates from a man aged 50 or older with Graves' ophthalmopathy. Sequenced: blood. The CDR3 DNA reads as TGTGCCAGCAGCCGATTCCGGGACAGGGGCACAGATACGCAGTATTTT. Translation: CASSRFRDRGTDTQYF.